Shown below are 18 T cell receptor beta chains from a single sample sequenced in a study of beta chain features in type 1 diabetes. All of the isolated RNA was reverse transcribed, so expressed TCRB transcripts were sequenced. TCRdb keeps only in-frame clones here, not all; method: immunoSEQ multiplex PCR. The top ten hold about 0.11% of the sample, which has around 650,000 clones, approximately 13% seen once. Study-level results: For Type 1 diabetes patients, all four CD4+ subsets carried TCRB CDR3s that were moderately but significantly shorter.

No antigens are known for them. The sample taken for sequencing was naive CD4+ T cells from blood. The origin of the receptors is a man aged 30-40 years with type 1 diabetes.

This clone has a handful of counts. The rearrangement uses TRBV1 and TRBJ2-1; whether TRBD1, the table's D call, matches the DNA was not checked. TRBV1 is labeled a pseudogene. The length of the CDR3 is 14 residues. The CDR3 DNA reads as TGCACCAGCAGCCAAGTCACAGGGGGCAATGAGCAGTTCTTC. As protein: CTSSQVTGGNEQFF.

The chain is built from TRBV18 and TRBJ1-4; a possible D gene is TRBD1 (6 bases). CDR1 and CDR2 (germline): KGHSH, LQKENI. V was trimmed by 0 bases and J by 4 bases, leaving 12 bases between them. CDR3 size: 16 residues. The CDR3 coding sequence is TGTGCCAGCTCACCACCAACAGGGAATCTTAATGAAAAACTGTTTTTT. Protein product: CASSPPTGNLNEKLFF.

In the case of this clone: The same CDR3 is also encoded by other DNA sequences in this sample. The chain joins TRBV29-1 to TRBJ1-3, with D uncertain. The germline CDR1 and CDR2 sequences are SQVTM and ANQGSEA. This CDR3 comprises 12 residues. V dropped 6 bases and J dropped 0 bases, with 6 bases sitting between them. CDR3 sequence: CSVKGSGNTIYF. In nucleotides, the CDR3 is TGCAGCGTCAAGGGCTCTGGAAACACCATATATTTT.

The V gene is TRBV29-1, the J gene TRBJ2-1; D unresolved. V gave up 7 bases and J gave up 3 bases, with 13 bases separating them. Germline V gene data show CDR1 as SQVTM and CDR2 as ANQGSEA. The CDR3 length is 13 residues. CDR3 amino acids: CSAPIQDYNEQFF. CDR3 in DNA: TGCAGCGCCCCGATCCAGGACTACAATGAGCAGTTCTTC.

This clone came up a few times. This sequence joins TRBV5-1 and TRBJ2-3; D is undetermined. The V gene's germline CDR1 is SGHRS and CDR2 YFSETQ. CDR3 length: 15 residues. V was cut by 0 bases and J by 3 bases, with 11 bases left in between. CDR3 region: CASSLAQVRTDTQYF. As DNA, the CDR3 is TGCGCCAGCAGCTTGGCGCAAGTCAGAACAGATACGCAGTATTTT.

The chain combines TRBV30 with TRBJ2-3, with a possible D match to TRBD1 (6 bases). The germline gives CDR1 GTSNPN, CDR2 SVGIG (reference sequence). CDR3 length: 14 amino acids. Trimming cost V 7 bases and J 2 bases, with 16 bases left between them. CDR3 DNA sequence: TGTGCCTCACAGGGAGCGGAATCCACAGATACGCAGTATTTT. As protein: CASQGAESTDTQYF.

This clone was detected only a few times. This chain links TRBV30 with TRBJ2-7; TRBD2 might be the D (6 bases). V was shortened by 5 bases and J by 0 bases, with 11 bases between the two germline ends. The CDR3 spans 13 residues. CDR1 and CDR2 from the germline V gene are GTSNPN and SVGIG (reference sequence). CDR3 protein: CAWLAEGSYEQYF. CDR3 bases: TGTGCCTGGTTAGCGGAGGGCTCCTACGAGCAGTACTTC.

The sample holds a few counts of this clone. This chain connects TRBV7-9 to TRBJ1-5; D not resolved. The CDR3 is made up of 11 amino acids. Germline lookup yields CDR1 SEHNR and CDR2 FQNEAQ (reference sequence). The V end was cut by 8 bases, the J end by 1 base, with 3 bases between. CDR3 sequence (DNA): TGTGCCAGCGGGAGCAATCAGCCCCAGCATTTT. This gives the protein CASGSNQPQHF.

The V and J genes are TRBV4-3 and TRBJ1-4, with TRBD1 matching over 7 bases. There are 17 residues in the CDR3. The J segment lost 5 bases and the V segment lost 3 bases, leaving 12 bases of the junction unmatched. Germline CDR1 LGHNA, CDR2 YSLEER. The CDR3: CASSQDIPGQMNEKLFF. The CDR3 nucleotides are TGCGCCAGCAGCCAGGATATACCGGGACAGATGAATGAAAAACTGTTTTTT.

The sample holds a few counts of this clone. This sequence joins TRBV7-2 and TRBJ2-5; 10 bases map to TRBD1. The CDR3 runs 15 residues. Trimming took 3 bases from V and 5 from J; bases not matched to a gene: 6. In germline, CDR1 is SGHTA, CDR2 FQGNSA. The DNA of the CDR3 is TGTGCCAGCAGCTTGCAACCGGGACAGGGGGAGACCCAGTACTTC. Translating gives CASSLQPGQGETQYF. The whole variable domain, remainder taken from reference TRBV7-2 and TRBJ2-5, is GAGVSQSPSNKVTEKGKDVELRCDPISGHTALYWYRQSLGQGLEFLIYFQGNSAPDKSGLPSDRFSAERTGGSVSTLTIQRTQQEDSAVYLCASSLQPGQGETQYFGPGTRLLVL.

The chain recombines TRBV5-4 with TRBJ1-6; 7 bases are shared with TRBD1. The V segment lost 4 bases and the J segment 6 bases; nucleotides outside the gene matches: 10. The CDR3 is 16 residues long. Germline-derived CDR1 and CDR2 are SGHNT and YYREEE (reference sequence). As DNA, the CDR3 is TGTGCCAGCAGCCAGGGGGTACAAAGGGGTAATTCACCCCTCCACTTT. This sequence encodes CASSQGVQRGNSPLHF. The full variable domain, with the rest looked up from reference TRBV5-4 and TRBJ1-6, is ETGVTQSPTHLIKTRGQQVTLRCSSQSGHNTVSWYQQALGQGPQFIFQYYREEENGRGNFPPRFSGLQFPNYSSELNVNALELDDSALYLCASSQGVQRGNSPLHFGNGTRLTVT.

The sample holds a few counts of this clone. CDR3 nucleotide sequence: TGTGCCTGGACAGGGGGGTTAGGGAACACCGGGGAGCTGTTTTTT. This sequence encodes CAWTGGLGNTGELFF. The V gene is TRBV30, the J gene TRBJ2-2; a possible D gene is TRBD1 (7 bases). Germline V gene lookup returns CDR1 GTSNPN and CDR2 SVGIG (reference sequence). The CDR3 has 15 amino acids. V was cut by 4 bases and J by 1 base, with 13 bases left in between.

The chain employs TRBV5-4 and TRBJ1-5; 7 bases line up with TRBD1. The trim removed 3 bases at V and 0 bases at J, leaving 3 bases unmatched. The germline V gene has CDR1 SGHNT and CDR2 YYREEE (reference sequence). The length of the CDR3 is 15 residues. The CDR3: CASSSGTDSNQPQHF. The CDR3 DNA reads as TGTGCCAGCAGCTCCGGGACAGATAGCAATCAGCCCCAGCATTTT.

The CDR3 is CASRDRHSYEQYF. CDR3 coding DNA: TGTGCCAGCCGGGACCGTCACTCCTACGAGCAGTACTTC. The chain joins TRBV7-2 to TRBJ2-7; D may match TRBD1 or TRBD2 (5 bases each). This CDR3 spans 13 amino acids. Germline CDR1 reads SGHTA; CDR2 reads FQGNSA. V shed 8 bases and J shed 0 bases, with 11 bases lying between them.

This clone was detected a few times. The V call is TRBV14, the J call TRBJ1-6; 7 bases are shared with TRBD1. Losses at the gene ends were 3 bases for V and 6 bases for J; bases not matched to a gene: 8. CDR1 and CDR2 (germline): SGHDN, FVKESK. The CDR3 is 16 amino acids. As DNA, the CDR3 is TGTGCCAGCAGCCATCAAAACAGGGGCCGTAATTCACCCCTCCACTTT. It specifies CASSHQNRGRNSPLHF.

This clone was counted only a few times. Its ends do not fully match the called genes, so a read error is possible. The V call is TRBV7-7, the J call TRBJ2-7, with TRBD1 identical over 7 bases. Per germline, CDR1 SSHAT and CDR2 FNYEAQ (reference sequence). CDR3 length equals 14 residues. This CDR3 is CASSPGTDIGEQYF. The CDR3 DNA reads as TGTGCTAGCAGCCCAGGGACAGATATCGGCGAGCAGTACTTC.

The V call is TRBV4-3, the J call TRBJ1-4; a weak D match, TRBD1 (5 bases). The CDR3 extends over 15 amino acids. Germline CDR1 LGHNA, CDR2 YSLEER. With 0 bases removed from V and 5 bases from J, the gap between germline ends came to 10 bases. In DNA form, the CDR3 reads TGCGCCAGCAGCCAAGAGGTGGGGCGAAATGAAAAACTGTTTTTT. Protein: CASSQEVGRNEKLFF.

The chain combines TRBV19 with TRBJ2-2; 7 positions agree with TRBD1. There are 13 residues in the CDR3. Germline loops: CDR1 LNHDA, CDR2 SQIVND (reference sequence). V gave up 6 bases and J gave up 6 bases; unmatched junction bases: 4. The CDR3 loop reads CASRDRYPGELFF. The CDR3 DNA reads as TGTGCCAGTAGGGACAGGTACCCCGGGGAGCTGTTTTTT.